A selection of T cell receptor beta chains follows, all from one sample in a study of T cells in localized non-small cell lung cancer. Data came from immunoSEQ multiplex PCR; TCRdb stores just in-frame clones and leaves some out. The table lists tens of thousands of clones, more than 70% of them singletons. The source material was peripheral blood, sampled before any cancer treatment. Receptor source: a female donor over 55 with stage I squamous cell lung carcinoma. The CDR3 runs from the conserved cysteine through the conserved F or W. Each record gives: D gene, clone size, J gene, V gene, CDR3 protein, CDR3 DNA. A D gene is named only where the DNA matches it firmly. A row's size may be missing; if present it is once, few, many or a size class.

d_call: .; clone_size: .; j_call: TRBJ1-1; v_call: TRBV10-1; cdr3_aa: CASSGVGDREAFF; cdr3_nt: TGCGCCAGCAGTGGGGTCGGAGACAGGGAAGCTTTCTTT
d_call: TRBD1; clone_size: .; j_call: TRBJ2-6; v_call: TRBV19; cdr3_aa: CASSKGQGPRGANVLTF; cdr3_nt: TGTGCCAGTAGTAAGGGACAGGGGCCGAGAGGGGCCAACGTCCTGACTTTC
d_call: .; clone_size: .; j_call: TRBJ2-3; v_call: TRBV30; cdr3_aa: CAWSAGNLAYTDTQYF; cdr3_nt: TGTGCCTGGAGCGCCGGAAACCTAGCTTATACAGATACGCAGTATTTT
d_call: .; clone_size: .; j_call: TRBJ1-4; v_call: TRBV4-1; cdr3_aa: CASSQVAVENEKLFF; cdr3_nt: TGCGCCAGCAGCCAAGTTGCCGTAGAAAATGAAAAACTGTTTTTT
d_call: .; clone_size: .; j_call: TRBJ2-3; v_call: TRBV7-3; cdr3_aa: CASSFAGPTDTQYF; cdr3_nt: TGTGCCAGCAGCTTCGCGGGGCCCACAGATACGCAGTATTTT
d_call: .; clone_size: .; j_call: TRBJ2-3; v_call: TRBV5-1; cdr3_aa: CASSLSGQSTDTQYF; cdr3_nt: TGCGCCAGCAGCTTGTCCGGGCAGAGCACAGATACGCAGTATTTT
d_call: .; clone_size: few; j_call: TRBJ1-5; v_call: TRBV7-6; cdr3_aa: CASSLGTRGKSNQPQHF; cdr3_nt: TGTGCCAGCAGCTTGGGGACGAGGGGCAAGAGCAATCAGCCCCAGCATTTT
d_call: .; clone_size: .; j_call: TRBJ2-7; v_call: TRBV4-1; cdr3_aa: CASSQERFSYEQYF; cdr3_nt: TGCGCCAGCAGCCAAGAGAGGTTTTCCTACGAGCAGTACTTC
d_call: .; clone_size: .; j_call: TRBJ2-7; v_call: TRBV7-2; cdr3_aa: CASSRLPRELHEQYF; cdr3_nt: TGTGCCAGCAGCCGACTTCCCCGGGAGCTCCACGAGCAGTACTTC
d_call: .; clone_size: once; j_call: TRBJ2-4; v_call: TRBV2; cdr3_aa: CAQQGPGIENIQYF; cdr3_nt: TGTGCCCAGCAGGGGCCCGGGATTGAAAACATTCAGTACTTC
d_call: TRBD1; clone_size: .; j_call: TRBJ2-5; v_call: TRBV7-9; cdr3_aa: CASSPPGTARETQYF; cdr3_nt: TGTGCCAGCAGCCCTCCAGGGACAGCGCGGGAGACCCAGTACTTC
d_call: .; clone_size: .; j_call: TRBJ2-7; v_call: TRBV7-2; cdr3_aa: CASSLVWDGYEQYF; cdr3_nt: TGTGCCAGCAGCTTAGTTTGGGACGGGTACGAGCAGTACTTC
d_call: .; clone_size: .; j_call: TRBJ2-7; v_call: TRBV4-1; cdr3_aa: CASSQERGGPPYEQYF; cdr3_nt: TGCGCCAGCAGCCAAGAGAGAGGAGGACCTCCCTACGAGCAGTACTTC
d_call: .; clone_size: once; j_call: TRBJ1-2; v_call: TRBV30; cdr3_aa: CAWSSQVNYGYTF; cdr3_nt: TGTGCCTGGAGTAGTCAGGTTAACTATGGCTACACCTTC
d_call: .; clone_size: .; j_call: TRBJ1-4; v_call: TRBV5-6; cdr3_aa: CASSFRVANEKLFF; cdr3_nt: TGTGCCAGCAGCTTCAGGGTCGCTAATGAAAAACTGTTTTTT
d_call: TRBD1; clone_size: few; j_call: TRBJ1-2; v_call: TRBV12-5; cdr3_aa: CASGLPLDRGRHYGYTF; cdr3_nt: TGTGCTAGTGGTTTGCCTTTGGACAGGGGACGACACTATGGCTACACCTTC
d_call: .; clone_size: .; j_call: TRBJ2-1; v_call: TRBV19; cdr3_aa: CASSMSTGSYNEQFF; cdr3_nt: TGTGCCAGTAGTATGTCCACAGGCTCCTACAATGAGCAGTTCTTC
d_call: TRBD1; clone_size: few; j_call: TRBJ1-5; v_call: TRBV30; cdr3_aa: CAWSEGQGAQPQHF; cdr3_nt: TGTGCCTGGAGCGAAGGACAGGGTGCTCAGCCCCAGCATTTT